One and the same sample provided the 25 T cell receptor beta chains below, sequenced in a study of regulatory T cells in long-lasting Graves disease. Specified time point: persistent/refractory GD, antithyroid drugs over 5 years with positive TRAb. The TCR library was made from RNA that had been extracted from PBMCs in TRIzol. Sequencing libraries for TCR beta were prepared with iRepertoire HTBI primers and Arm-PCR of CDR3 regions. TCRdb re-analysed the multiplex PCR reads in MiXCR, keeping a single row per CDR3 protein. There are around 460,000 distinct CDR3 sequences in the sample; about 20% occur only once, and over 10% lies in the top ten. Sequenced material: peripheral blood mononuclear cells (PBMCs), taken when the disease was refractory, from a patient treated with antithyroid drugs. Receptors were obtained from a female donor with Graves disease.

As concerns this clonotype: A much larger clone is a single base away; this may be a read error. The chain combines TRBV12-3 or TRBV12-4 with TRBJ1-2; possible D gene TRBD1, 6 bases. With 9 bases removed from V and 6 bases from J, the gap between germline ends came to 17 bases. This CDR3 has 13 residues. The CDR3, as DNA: TGTGCCAGTCGAACGAGGGGGGACCATGGCTACACCTTC. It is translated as CASRTRGDHGYTF.

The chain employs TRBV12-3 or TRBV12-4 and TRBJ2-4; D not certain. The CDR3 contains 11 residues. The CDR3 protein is CAAGAKNIQYF. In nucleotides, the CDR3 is TGTGCAGCCGGGGCCAAAAACATTCAGTACTTC.

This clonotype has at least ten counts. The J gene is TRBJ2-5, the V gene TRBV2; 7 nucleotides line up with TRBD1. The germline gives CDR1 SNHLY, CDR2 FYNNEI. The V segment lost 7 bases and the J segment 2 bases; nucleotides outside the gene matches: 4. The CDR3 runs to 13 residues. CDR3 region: CASTKGQQETQYF. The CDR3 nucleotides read TGTGCCAGCACCAAGGGACAGCAAGAGACCCAGTACTTC.

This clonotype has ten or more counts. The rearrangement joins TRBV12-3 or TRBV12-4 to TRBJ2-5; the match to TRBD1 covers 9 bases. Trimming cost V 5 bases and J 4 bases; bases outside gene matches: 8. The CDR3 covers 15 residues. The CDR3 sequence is CASSQTGQGRETQYF. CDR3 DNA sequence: TGTGCCAGCAGTCAAACGGGACAGGGAAGAGAGACCCAGTACTTC.

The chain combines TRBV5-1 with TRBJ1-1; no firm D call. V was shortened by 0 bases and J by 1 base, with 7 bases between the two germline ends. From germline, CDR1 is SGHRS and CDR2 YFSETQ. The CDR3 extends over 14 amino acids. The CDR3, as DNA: TGCGCCAGCAGCTTGGAGACACCGAACACTGAAGCTTTCTTT. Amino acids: CASSLETPNTEAFF. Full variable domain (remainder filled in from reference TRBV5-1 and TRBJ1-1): KAGVTQTPRYLIKTRGQQVTLSCSPISGHRSVSWYQQTPGQGLQFLFEYFSETQRNKGNFPGRFSGRQFSNSRSEMNVSTLELGDSALYLCASSLETPNTEAFFGQGTRLTVV.

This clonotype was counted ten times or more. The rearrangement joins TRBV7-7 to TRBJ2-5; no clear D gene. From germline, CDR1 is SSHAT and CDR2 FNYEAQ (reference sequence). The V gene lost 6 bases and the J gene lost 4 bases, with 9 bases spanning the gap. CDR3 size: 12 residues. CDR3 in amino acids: CASSSWGETQYF. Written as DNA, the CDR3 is TGTGCCAGCAGTTCGTGGGGAGAGACCCAGTACTTC.

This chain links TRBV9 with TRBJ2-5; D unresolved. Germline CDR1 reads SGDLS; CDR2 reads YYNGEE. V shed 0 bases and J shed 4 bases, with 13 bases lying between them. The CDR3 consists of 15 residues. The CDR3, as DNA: TGTGCCAGCAGCGTAGCCGACTGGGCTGGAGAGACCCAGTACTTC. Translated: CASSVADWAGETQYF.

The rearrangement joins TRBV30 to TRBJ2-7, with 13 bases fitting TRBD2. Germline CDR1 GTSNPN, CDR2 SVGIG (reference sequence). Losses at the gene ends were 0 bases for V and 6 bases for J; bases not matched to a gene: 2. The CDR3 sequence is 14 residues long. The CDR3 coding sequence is TGTGCCTGGAGTGTACTAGCGGGAGGGTTCGAGCAGTACTTC. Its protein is CAWSVLAGGFEQYF.

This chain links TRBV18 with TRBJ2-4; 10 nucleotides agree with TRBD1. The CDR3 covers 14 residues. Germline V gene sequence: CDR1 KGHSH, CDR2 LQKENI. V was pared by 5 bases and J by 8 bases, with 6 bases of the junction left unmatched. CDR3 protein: CASSWDRGVDIQYF. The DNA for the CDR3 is TGTGCCAGCTCATGGGACAGGGGAGTGGACATTCAGTACTTC.

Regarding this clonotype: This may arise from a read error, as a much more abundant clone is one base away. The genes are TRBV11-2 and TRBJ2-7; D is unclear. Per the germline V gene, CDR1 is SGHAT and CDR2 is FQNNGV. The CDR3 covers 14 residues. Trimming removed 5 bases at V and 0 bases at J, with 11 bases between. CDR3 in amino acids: CASSGRRYSYEQYV. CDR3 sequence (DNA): TGTGCCAGCAGCGGGCGACGGTACTCCTACGAGCAGTACGTC.

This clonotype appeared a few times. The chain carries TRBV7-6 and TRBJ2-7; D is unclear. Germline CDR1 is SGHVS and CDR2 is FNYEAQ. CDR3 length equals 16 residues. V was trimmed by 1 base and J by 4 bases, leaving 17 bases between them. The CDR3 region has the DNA TGTGCCAGCAGCTTAGGTACAGACCTGGAAGTATACGAGCAGTACTTC. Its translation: CASSLGTDLEVYEQYF.

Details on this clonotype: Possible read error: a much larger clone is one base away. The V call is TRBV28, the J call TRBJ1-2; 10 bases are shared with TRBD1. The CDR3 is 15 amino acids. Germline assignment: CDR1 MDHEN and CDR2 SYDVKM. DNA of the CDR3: TGTGCCAGCAGTGCCGGGACAGGGGTTGCTCATGGCCACACCTTC. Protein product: CASSAGTGVAHGHTF.

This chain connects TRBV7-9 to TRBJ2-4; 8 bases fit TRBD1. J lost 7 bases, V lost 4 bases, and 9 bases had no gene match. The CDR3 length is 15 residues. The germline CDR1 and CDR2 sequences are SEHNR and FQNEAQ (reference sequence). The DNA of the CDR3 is TGTGCCAGCAGCTCCTCGACAGGGGAGGATAACATTCAGTACTTC. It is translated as CASSSSTGEDNIQYF.

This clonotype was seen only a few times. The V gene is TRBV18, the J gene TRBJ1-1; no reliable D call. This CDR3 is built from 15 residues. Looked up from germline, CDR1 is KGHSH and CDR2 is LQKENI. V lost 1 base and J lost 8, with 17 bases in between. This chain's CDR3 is CASSPRERGDHEAFF. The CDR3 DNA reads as TGTGCCAGCTCACCACGGGAGAGAGGAGACCACGAAGCTTTCTTT.

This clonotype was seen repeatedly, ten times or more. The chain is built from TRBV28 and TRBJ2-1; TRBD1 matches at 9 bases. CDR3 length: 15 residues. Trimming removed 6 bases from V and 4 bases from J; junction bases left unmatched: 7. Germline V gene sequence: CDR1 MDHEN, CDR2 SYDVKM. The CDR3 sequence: CASSVGGTGYNEQFF. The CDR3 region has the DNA TGTGCCAGCAGCGTAGGGGGGACAGGGTACAATGAGCAGTTCTTC.

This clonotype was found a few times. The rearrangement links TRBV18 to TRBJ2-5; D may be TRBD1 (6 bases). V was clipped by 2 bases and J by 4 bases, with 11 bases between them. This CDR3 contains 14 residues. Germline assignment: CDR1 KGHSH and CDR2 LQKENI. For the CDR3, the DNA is TGTGCCAGCTCACCAGGGGGCTCAGGAGAGACCCAGTACTTC. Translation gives CASSPGGSGETQYF. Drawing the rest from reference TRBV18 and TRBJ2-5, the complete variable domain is NAGVMQNPRHLVRRRGQEARLRCSPMKGHSHVYWYRQLPEEGLKFMVYLQKENIIDESGMPKERFSAEFPKEGPSILRIQQVVRGDSAAYFCASSPGGSGETQYFGPGTRLLVL.

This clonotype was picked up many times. CDR3 region: CASTTLGGQNGELFF. The DNA for the CDR3 is TGTGCCAGCACCACCCTTGGGGGGCAGAACGGGGAGCTGTTTTTT. The chain recombines TRBV7-2 with TRBJ2-2; D tentatively reads TRBD1 or TRBD2 (6 bases each). The V and J ends lost 7 bases and 7 bases respectively, with 19 bases between them. The CDR3 loop spans 15 amino acids. The germline V gene encodes CDR1 SGHTA and CDR2 FQGNSA.

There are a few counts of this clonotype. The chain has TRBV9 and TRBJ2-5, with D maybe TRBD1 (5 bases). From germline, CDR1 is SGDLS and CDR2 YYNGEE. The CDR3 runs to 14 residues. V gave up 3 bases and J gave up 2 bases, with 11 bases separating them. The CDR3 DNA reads TGTGCCAGCAGCGGGGGCCAGCCGCAAGAGACCCAGTACTTC. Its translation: CASSGGQPQETQYF.

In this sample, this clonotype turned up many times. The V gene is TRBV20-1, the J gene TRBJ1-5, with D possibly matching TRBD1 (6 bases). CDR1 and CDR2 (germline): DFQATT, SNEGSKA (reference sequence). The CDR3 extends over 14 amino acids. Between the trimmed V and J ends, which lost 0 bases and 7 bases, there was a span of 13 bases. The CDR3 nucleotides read TGCAGTGCTAGAGAGGGCAGGGGAGGCCAGCCCCAGCATTTT. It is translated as CSAREGRGGQPQHF.

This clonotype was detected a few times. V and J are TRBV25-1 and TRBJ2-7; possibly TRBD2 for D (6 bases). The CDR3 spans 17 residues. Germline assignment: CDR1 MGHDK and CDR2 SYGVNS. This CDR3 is CDETLNGRGLRDHEQYF. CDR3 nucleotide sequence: TGTGACGAGACACTTAACGGAAGGGGACTGAGGGACCACGAGCAGTACTTC.

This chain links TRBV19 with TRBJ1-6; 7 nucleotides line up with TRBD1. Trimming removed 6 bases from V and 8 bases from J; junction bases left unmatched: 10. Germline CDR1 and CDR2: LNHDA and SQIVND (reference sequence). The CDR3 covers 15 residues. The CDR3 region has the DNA TGTGCCAGTAGCGCGACAGGGTCCACGGATTCACCCCTCCACTTT. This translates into CASSATGSTDSPLHF. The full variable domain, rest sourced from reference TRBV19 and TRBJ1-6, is DGGITQSPKYLFRKEGQNVTLSCEQNLNHDAMYWYRQDPGQGLRLIYYSQIVNDFQKGDIAEGYSVSREKKESFPLTVTSAQKNPTAFYLCASSATGSTDSPLHFGNGTRLTVT.

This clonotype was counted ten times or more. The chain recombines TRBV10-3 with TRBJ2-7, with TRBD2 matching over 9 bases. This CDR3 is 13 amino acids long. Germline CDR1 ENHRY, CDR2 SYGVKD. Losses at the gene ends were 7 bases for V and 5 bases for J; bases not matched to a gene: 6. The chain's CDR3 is CAITEGLAHEQYF. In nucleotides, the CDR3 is TGTGCCATCACCGAGGGACTAGCTCACGAGCAGTACTTC.

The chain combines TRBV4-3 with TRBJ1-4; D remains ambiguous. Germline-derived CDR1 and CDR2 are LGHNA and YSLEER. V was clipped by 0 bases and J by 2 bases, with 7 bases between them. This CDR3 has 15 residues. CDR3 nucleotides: TGCGCCAGCAGCCAAGATACGGCGACTAATGAAAAACTGTTTTTT. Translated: CASSQDTATNEKLFF.

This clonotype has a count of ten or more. CDR3 loop: CASSPGLGLETQYF. CDR3 coding DNA: TGTGCCAGCAGTCCGGGACTAGGACTTGAGACCCAGTACTTC. This chain uses TRBV6-4 with TRBJ2-5; 8 bases are a match to TRBD2. Germline-derived CDR1 and CDR2 are MRHNA and SNTAGT. This CDR3 has 14 residues. Trimming cost V 5 bases and J 5 bases; bases outside gene matches: 7.

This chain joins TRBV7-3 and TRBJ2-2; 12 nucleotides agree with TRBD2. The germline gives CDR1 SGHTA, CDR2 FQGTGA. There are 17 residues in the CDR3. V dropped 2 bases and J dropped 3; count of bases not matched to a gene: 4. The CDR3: CASSLLAGGSHTGELFF. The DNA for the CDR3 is TGTGCCAGCAGCTTACTAGCGGGAGGGTCACACACCGGGGAGCTGTTTTTT.